A selection of T cell receptor beta chains follows, all from one sample in a study of response to subunit inactivated influenza vaccine. Each CDR3 protein is one row after TCRdb ran MiXCR on the RT-PCR reads. Of some 640,000 distinct CDR3 sequences in the sample, around 13% were seen once. The sample here was PBMCs from blood, taken approximately 15 days before vaccination. Receptors originate from a man over 45 who received an inactivated influenza vaccine. Each CDR3 is given with its conserved first and last residue. A D gene is named only where the DNA matches it firmly. Clone sizes are given selectively: once, few, many, or a class where the clone is expanded.

j_call,cdr3_length,d_call,v_call,clone_size,cdr3_aa,cdr3_nt
TRBJ2-5,13,-,TRBV15,-,CATSRPPKETQYF,TGTGCCACCAGCCGACCCCCGAAAGAGACCCAGTACTTC
TRBJ2-3,16,-,TRBV7-2,-,CASSLGQLSGTDTQYF,TGTGCCAGCAGCTTAGGCCAGCTATCTGGCACAGATACGCAGTATTTT
TRBJ2-7,14,TRBD2,TRBV20-1,once,CSAFPGRGTYEQYF,TGCAGTGCTTTTCCAGGGAGGGGCACCTACGAGCAGTACTTC
TRBJ2-5,15,-,TRBV9,-,CASSVAEGPQETQYF,TGTGCCAGCAGCGTAGCTGAAGGCCCTCAGGAGACCCAGTACTTC
TRBJ2-2,15,TRBD1,TRBV7-3,few,CASSWAGGSTGELFF,TGTGCCAGCAGCTGGGCAGGGGGTTCCACCGGGGAGCTGTTTTTT
TRBJ1-5,16,-,TRBV4-2,few,CASSQDQENSNQPQHF,TGTGCCAGCAGCCAAGATCAGGAGAATAGCAATCAGCCCCAGCATTTT
TRBJ2-2,14,-,TRBV10-3,-,CAISDQGNTGELFF,TGTGCCATCAGTGACCAGGGAAACACCGGGGAGCTGTTTTTT
TRBJ2-1,12,TRBD2,TRBV5-1,-,CASSAERGEQFF,TGCGCCAGCAGCGCCGAGCGGGGTGAGCAGTTCTTC
TRBJ2-1,15,TRBD2,TRBV9,few,CASSARLAAYNEQFF,TGTGCCAGCAGCGCCCGACTAGCGGCCTACAATGAGCAGTTCTTC
TRBJ1-2,11,-,TRBV6-2/TRBV6-3,few,CASSQAYGYTF,TGTGCCAGCAGTCAGGCTTATGGCTACACCTTC
TRBJ2-1,16,TRBD2,TRBV12-3/TRBV12-4,many,CAITPAGGPRYNEQFF,TGTGCCATCACCCCGGCGGGAGGGCCGCGATACAATGAGCAGTTCTTC
TRBJ2-1,15,TRBD2,TRBV20-1,-,CSARTSSGQNNEQFF,TGCAGTGCTAGGACTTCTAGCGGACAAAACAATGAGCAGTTCTTC
TRBJ2-5,13,-,TRBV5-1,-,CASSNRVGETQYF,TGCGCCAGCAGTAACAGGGTTGGGGAGACCCAGTACTTC
TRBJ1-5,12,-,TRBV3-1,few,CASSQAGHPQHF,TGTGCCAGCAGCCAAGCGGGACATCCCCAGCATTTT
TRBJ2-7,12,-,TRBV10-2,few,CASSVGGIEQYF,TGCGCCAGCAGTGTAGGGGGGATCGAGCAGTACTTC
TRBJ2-5,15,TRBD1,TRBV13,many,CASSPRTGRQETQYF,TGTGCCAGCAGCCCCCGGACAGGGCGGCAAGAGACCCAGTACTTC
TRBJ2-7,14,-,TRBV12-3/TRBV12-4,many,CASSPGTATYEQYF,TGTGCCAGCAGTCCTGGGACTGCAACCTACGAGCAGTACTTC
TRBJ2-1,15,TRBD1,TRBV7-2,many,CASSLGTGSVGEQFF,TGTGCCAGCAGCTTAGGGACAGGGTCGGTCGGGGAGCAGTTCTTC
TRBJ2-3,14,-,TRBV5-5,-,CASSGTRSTDTQYF,TGTGCCAGCAGCGGGACACGGAGCACAGATACGCAGTATTTT
TRBJ2-2,19,TRBD2,TRBV18,few,CASSPPRDGLVANTGELFF,TGTGCCAGCTCACCTCCTAGGGATGGACTAGTCGCGAACACCGGGGAGCTGTTTTTT
TRBJ2-4,15,-,TRBV6-2/TRBV6-3,many,CASSYSQDGKNIQYF,TGTGCCAGCAGTTACTCGCAGGATGGCAAAAACATTCAGTACTTC
TRBJ1-3,19,TRBD1,TRBV28,-,CASSLNRDSVWGSGNTIYF,TGTGCCAGCAGTTTAAACCGGGACAGTGTGTGGGGATCTGGAAACACCATATATTTT
TRBJ2-1,13,-,TRBV25-1,once,CASSEYLRVEQFF,TGTGCCAGCAGTGAATATTTAAGGGTTGAGCAGTTCTTC
TRBJ2-7,14,TRBD1,TRBV18,few,CASARDSNSYEQYF,TGTGCCAGCGCCCGGGACAGCAACTCCTACGAGCAGTACTTC
TRBJ2-3,14,-,TRBV12-3/TRBV12-4,-,CASGFGGAEDTQYF,TGTGCCAGCGGCTTCGGGGGCGCCGAAGATACGCAGTATTTT
TRBJ1-5,13,TRBD1,TRBV29-1,-,CSVAEGADQPQHF,TGCAGCGTCGCCGAGGGGGCAGATCAGCCCCAGCATTTT
TRBJ2-1,16,-,TRBV7-2,-,CASSTLGGSSYNEQFF,TGTGCCAGCAGCACCCTAGGAGGGAGCTCCTACAATGAGCAGTTCTTC
TRBJ2-3,13,-,TRBV10-3,-,CAIRDSQRDTQYF,TGTGCCATCAGGGACAGCCAGCGGGATACGCAGTATTTT
TRBJ1-1,15,-,TRBV20-1,-,CSARPDRTLELGAFF,TGCAGTGCTAGACCCGACCGTACTTTAGAACTTGGAGCTTTCTTT
TRBJ2-2,14,TRBD2,TRBV20-1,few,CSGLAGGNTGELFF,TGCAGTGGTCTAGCGGGAGGTAACACCGGGGAGCTGTTTTTT
TRBJ2-5,13,-,TRBV6-2/TRBV6-3,-,CASSSGLKETQYF,TGTGCCAGCAGTTCGGGACTTAAAGAGACCCAGTACTTC
TRBJ1-6,15,TRBD1,TRBV4-3,few,CASSQGGQVNSPLHF,TGCGCCAGCAGCCAAGGGGGACAGGTCAATTCACCCCTCCACTTT
TRBJ1-1,13,-,TRBV25-1,few,CASREDSYTEAFF,TGTGCCAGCAGAGAGGACAGTTACACTGAAGCTTTCTTT
TRBJ1-1,15,-,TRBV6-2/TRBV6-3,few,CASSFAGLIDTEAFF,TGTGCCAGCAGTTTTGCGGGATTGATAGACACTGAAGCTTTCTTT
TRBJ1-4,14,-,TRBV12-3/TRBV12-4,-,CASRPAGWYEKLFF,TGTGCCAGCAGACCCGCAGGGTGGTATGAAAAACTGTTTTTT
TRBJ2-7,12,-,TRBV7-9,-,CAWPGGFGEQYF,TGTGCCTGGCCGGGGGGCTTCGGCGAGCAGTACTTC
TRBJ1-1,10,-,TRBV30,few,CAWRESEAFF,TGTGCCTGGAGAGAATCCGAAGCTTTCTTT
TRBJ2-5,15,-,TRBV27,many,CASSLSWGQQETQYF,TGTGCCAGCAGTTTATCGTGGGGACAACAAGAGACCCAGTACTTC
TRBJ1-4,14,TRBD1,TRBV4-2,-,CASSHGGQAEKLFF,TGTGCCAGCAGCCATGGAGGACAGGCCGAAAAACTGTTTTTT
TRBJ2-2,11,-,TRBV15,once,CATSNAGELFF,TGTGCCACCAGCAACGCCGGGGAGCTGTTTTTT
TRBJ2-7,14,-,TRBV7-2,few,CASSVGLPPYEQYF,TGTGCCAGCAGCGTGGGACTTCCGCCCTACGAGCAGTACTTC
TRBJ2-2,11,-,TRBV12-3/TRBV12-4,-,CASRSEGELFF,TGTGCCAGCAGATCGGAGGGGGAGCTGTTTTTT
TRBJ2-1,17,TRBD2,TRBV2,many,CASSEVLAESSYNEQFF,TGTGCCAGCAGTGAAGTACTAGCGGAAAGCTCCTACAATGAGCAGTTCTTC
TRBJ1-1,14,-,TRBV2,many,CASSHSTGQAEAFF,TGTGCCAGCAGTCACTCGACAGGCCAGGCTGAAGCTTTCTTT
TRBJ2-7,13,TRBD1,TRBV29-1,-,CSVATGDSYEQYF,TGCAGCGTTGCTACAGGGGACTCCTACGAGCAGTACTTC
TRBJ1-6,15,-,TRBV3-1,few,CASSQVGSGRTPLHF,TGTGCCAGCAGCCAAGTTGGGTCGGGCCGGACACCCCTCCACTTT
TRBJ2-3,13,-,TRBV7-3,-,CASSSISTDTQYF,TGTGCCAGCAGCTCAATCAGCACAGATACGCAGTATTTT
TRBJ1-5,14,-,TRBV20-1,few,CSARSGRRRQPQHF,TGCAGTGCTAGATCGGGCCGCCGCCGTCAGCCCCAGCATTTT
TRBJ2-3,15,TRBD1,TRBV4-3,many,CASSQDGTGVDTQYF,TGCGCCAGCAGCCAAGATGGGACAGGGGTGGATACGCAGTATTTT
TRBJ2-2,16,-,TRBV7-8,-,CASSSTGTVNTGELFF,TGTGCCAGCAGCTCGACCGGGACGGTGAACACCGGGGAGCTGTTTTTT
TRBJ2-1,12,-,TRBV2,-,CASDGGLNEQFF,TGTGCCAGCGATGGGGGGCTCAATGAGCAGTTCTTC
TRBJ2-7,14,-,TRBV28,few,CASSFFGDSYEQYF,TGTGCCAGCAGTTTTTTCGGGGACTCCTACGAGCAGTACTTC
TRBJ2-5,17,TRBD2,TRBV7-9,few,CASSKPGLAGGRETQYF,TGTGCCAGCAGCAAACCTGGACTAGCGGGAGGGAGAGAGACCCAGTACTTC
TRBJ2-5,15,-,TRBV5-1,few,CASSLVGLLQETQYF,TGCGCCAGCAGCTTGGTCGGACTCCTCCAAGAGACCCAGTACTTC
TRBJ2-2,16,-,TRBV12-3/TRBV12-4,-,CASSLVGGWNTGELFF,TGTGCCAGCAGTTTAGTCGGGGGCTGGAACACCGGGGAGCTGTTTTTT
TRBJ2-1,19,TRBD2,TRBV11-2,few,CASSLGGLAGGASYNEQFF,TGTGCCAGCAGCTTAGGTGGACTAGCGGGAGGGGCTTCCTACAATGAGCAGTTCTTC
TRBJ2-5,15,TRBD1,TRBV6-2/TRBV6-3,-,CASSYSTGAQETQYF,TGTGCCAGCAGTTACTCCACAGGGGCGCAAGAGACCCAGTACTTC
TRBJ1-4,14,TRBD1,TRBV12-3/TRBV12-4,many,CASSGQATNEKLFF,TGTGCCAGCAGTGGACAGGCCACAAATGAAAAACTGTTTTTT
TRBJ2-5,15,-,TRBV7-9,-,CASSLGGSAGETQYF,TGTGCCAGCAGCTTAGGAGGGTCGGCAGGAGAGACCCAGTACTTC